These 11 T cell receptor beta chains originate from one sample sequenced in a study of T cell clonotyping in hematopoietic cell transplantation. TCRdb keeps only in-frame clones here, not all; method: immunoSEQ multiplex PCR. The sample yields fewer than 45,000 clones, 80% to 90% seen once. Sequencing was done on a sample of peripheral blood mononuclear cells. These receptors were taken from a woman in her forties in good health. Some clones in this sample may be carry-over from other donors' samples.

The chain uses TRBV5-1 and TRBJ2-2; possible D gene TRBD1, 6 bases. Per germline, CDR1 SGHRS and CDR2 YFSETQ. CDR3 length equals 14 residues. Trimming shortened V by 2 bases and J by 5 bases, and 10 bases separated the two germline ends. CDR3 loop: CASSLNRATGELFF. CDR3 sequence (DNA): TGCGCCAGCAGCTTAAACAGGGCTACCGGGGAGCTGTTTTTT.

The chain recombines TRBV5-3 with TRBJ2-7; 9 bases map to TRBD2. TRBV5-3 qualifies as an ORF whose function is uncertain. The V gene end was trimmed by 3 bases and the J gene end by 2 bases; junction bases not matched to a gene: 9. The CDR3 extends over 16 amino acids. CDR3 loop: CARSSIWAGGPYEQYF. CDR3 bases: TGTGCCAGAAGCTCGATCTGGGCGGGAGGGCCCTACGAGCAGTACTTC.

The gene calls are TRBV14 and TRBJ2-7, with D possibly matching TRBD2 (5 bases). The V end lost 0 bases, the J end lost 2 bases, and 14 bases lay between the germline ends. Germline lookup yields CDR1 SGHDN and CDR2 FVKESK. The length of the CDR3 is 16 residues. This CDR3 is CASSQDGQARAYEQYF. For the CDR3, the DNA is TGTGCCAGCAGCCAAGACGGTCAAGCGCGGGCCTACGAGCAGTACTTC. The whole variable domain, filled in from reference TRBV14 and TRBJ2-7, reads EAGVTQFPSHSVIEKGQTVTLRCDPISGHDNLYWYRRVMGKEIKFLLHFVKESKQDESGMPNNRFLAERTGGTYSTLKVQPAELEDSGVYFCASSQDGQARAYEQYFGPGTRLTVT.

The genes are TRBV5-1 and TRBJ2-7, with 7 bases that match TRBD2. The CDR3 is 14 residues long. Trimming took 3 bases from V and 5 from J; bases not matched to a gene: 8. In germline, CDR1 is SGHRS, CDR2 YFSETQ. The CDR3 DNA follows: TGCGCCAGCAGCTCCGGACTAGATCCTCACGAGCAGTACTTC. The encoded protein is CASSSGLDPHEQYF.

V gene TRBV20-1 combines with J gene TRBJ1-2, with unresolved D. Germline CDR1 reads DFQATT; CDR2 reads SNEGSKA (reference sequence). Trimming cost V 6 bases and J 4 bases, with 3 bases left between them. The CDR3 is 9 amino acids. The CDR3 DNA reads as TGCAGTGCCCGCTATGGCTACACCTTC. Its protein product is CSARYGYTF.

This clone was detected once. J is TRBJ2-7 and V is TRBV27, with 8 bases that match TRBD2. In germline, CDR1 is MNHEY, CDR2 SMNVEV (reference sequence). The CDR3 is made up of 18 amino acids. After removal of 5 bases from V and 2 bases from J, the junction contained 17 bases not matched to a gene. For the CDR3, the DNA is TGTGCCAGCAGTCAGAAGGGACTAGTGAGTAGTACCCCCTACGAGCAGTACTTC. It translates to CASSQKGLVSSTPYEQYF.

The chain uses TRBV2 and TRBJ1-5; D uncertain. V was cut by 3 bases and J by 1 base, with 1 base left in between. The CDR3 covers 12 residues. Germline V gene data show CDR1 as SNHLY and CDR2 as FYNNEI. The CDR3 DNA reads TGTGCCAGCAGTGAGAGCAATCAGCCCCAGCATTTT. Its translation is CASSESNQPQHF.

The chain links TRBV28 to TRBJ2-7, with unresolved D. V shed 6 bases and J shed 4 bases, with 16 bases lying between them. Germline V gene lookup returns CDR1 MDHEN and CDR2 SYDVKM. The CDR3 extends over 14 amino acids. The CDR3 nucleotides are TGTGCCAGCAGCCAACCGACGGCGTTGTACGAGCAGTACTTC. Amino acid sequence: CASSQPTALYEQYF. Full variable domain (outside the CDR3, taken from reference TRBV28 and TRBJ2-7): DVKVTQSSRYLVKRTGEKVFLECVQDMDHENMFWYRQDPGLGLRLIYFSYDVKMKEKGDIPEGYSVSREKKERFSLILESASTNQTSMYLCASSQPTALYEQYFGPGTRLTVT.

This clone has only one observation. This chain connects TRBV11-3 to TRBJ1-1, with no clear D. This CDR3 region has 14 residues. The germline V gene encodes CDR1 SGHNT and CDR2 YENEEA. V lost 1 base, J lost 4 bases, and 10 bases lay in between. Here the CDR3 DNA reads TGTGCCAGCAGCTTAGGGGGTGAGAGCACTGAAGCTTTCTTT. Protein: CASSLGGESTEAFF.

The chain uses TRBV2 and TRBJ2-5, with 10 positions matching TRBD1. After removal of 10 bases from V and 5 bases from J, the junction contained 7 bases not matched to a gene. Germline lookup yields CDR1 SNHLY and CDR2 FYNNEI. The CDR3 length is 13 residues. CDR3 residues: CANLGQGFETQYF. The CDR3, as DNA: TGTGCCAACCTGGGACAGGGGTTCGAGACCCAGTACTTC.

The chain carries TRBV30 and TRBJ1-2; TRBD1 aligns across 7 bases. CDR3 length equals 13 residues. Germline CDR1 is GTSNPN and CDR2 is SVGIG (reference sequence). Unmatched junction bases numbered 9, after V lost 3 bases and J lost 8 bases. The CDR3 is CAWRNQGQVGYTF. CDR3 nucleotide sequence: TGTGCCTGGAGGAACCAAGGACAGGTCGGCTACACCTTC.